One and the same sample provided the 6 T cell receptor beta chains below, sequenced in a study of shared clonotypes between healthy human individuals. Sequenced by immunoSEQ multiplex PCR; TCRdb stores in-frame clones only, minus some. The sample gives 2,100,000 or so clones, approximately 94% of which show up once; less than 0.15% is in the top ten. Sequenced material: naive CD4+ T cells sorted from blood. This sample's subset: CD45RA+ positively selected. Source of these receptors: a man aged 18 to 30 in good health.

The chain is built from TRBV5-6 and TRBJ2-5; TRBD1 is a possible D gene (5 bases). Per the germline V gene, CDR1 is SGHDT and CDR2 is YYEEEE. Trimming removed 4 bases from V and 4 bases from J, with 11 bases in between. The CDR3 is made up of 13 amino acids. The CDR3 DNA reads as TGTGCCAGCAGCCAGACAGATAGAGAGACCCAGTACTTC. Translation: CASSQTDRETQYF.

To note about this clone: Other nucleotide sequences from this sample produce the same CDR3. The chain uses TRBV28 and TRBJ1-4; D uncertain. The CDR3 is 12 residues long. CDR1 and CDR2 (germline): MDHEN, SYDVKM. Trimming removed 1 base from V and 8 bases from J, with 5 bases in between. DNA for the CDR3: TGTGCCAGCAGTTTATTGGGAGAAAAACTGTTTTTT. This encodes CASSLLGEKLFF. Together with reference TRBV28 and TRBJ1-4, the CDR3 gives the full variable domain: DVKVTQSSRYLVKRTGEKVFLECVQDMDHENMFWYRQDPGLGLRLIYFSYDVKMKEKGDIPEGYSVSREKKERFSLILESASTNQTSMYLCASSLLGEKLFFGSGTQLSVL.

The CDR3 DNA is TGTGCCAGCAGCTTAGCCACCCACTGGACTAGCGGGAGGGTTGGCACAGATACGCAGTATTTT. Translation: CASSLATHWTSGRVGTDTQYF. The chain links TRBV7-2 to TRBJ2-3; 15 bases match TRBD2. J lost 1 base, V lost 0 bases, and 11 bases had no gene match. The CDR3 has 21 amino acids. Germline CDR1 and CDR2: SGHTA and FQGNSA.

As to this clone: In the same sample, other DNA sequences code for this CDR3. This sequence joins TRBV10-3 and TRBJ1-1; D remains unclear. The ends were cut back, 0 bases at V and 3 bases at J, with 8 bases in the middle. The CDR3 contains 14 residues. CDR1 and CDR2 (germline): ENHRY, SYGVKD. The CDR3 loop is CAISESGGDTEAFF. The CDR3, as DNA: TGTGCCATCAGTGAGTCGGGAGGTGACACTGAAGCTTTCTTT.

The chain couples TRBV27 to TRBJ2-1; TRBD2 matches 13 bases. CDR3 size: 16 residues. Per the germline V gene, CDR1 is MNHEY and CDR2 is SMNVEV (reference sequence). Germline trimming cut 6 bases from V and 0 bases from J; bases unmatched to any gene: 2. CDR3 amino acids: CASRGLAGSSYNEQFF. CDR3 DNA sequence: TGTGCCAGCAGGGGACTAGCGGGGAGCTCCTACAATGAGCAGTTCTTC.

In the case of this clone: Other DNA sequences in this specimen translate into the identical CDR3. The chain has TRBV9 and TRBJ2-2, with D maybe TRBD1 (5 bases). The germline V and J ends were trimmed by 4 bases and 3 bases, with 10 bases remaining between them. Germline V lookup: CDR1 SGDLS, CDR2 YYNGEE. This CDR3 has 14 residues. In nucleotides, the CDR3 is TGTGCCAGCAGCCTTCTAGGGGACACCGGGGAGCTGTTTTTT. Its translation: CASSLLGDTGELFF. Complete variable domain (other parts from reference TRBV9 and TRBJ2-2): DSGVTQTPKHLITATGQRVTLRCSPRSGDLSVYWYQQSLDQGLQFLIQYYNGEERAKGNILERFSAQQFPDLHSELNLSSLELGDSALYFCASSLLGDTGELFFGEGSRLTVL.